The 20 T cell receptor beta chains reported below all come from one sample, sequenced in a study of cytomegalovirus exposure and HLA in healthy donors. With 60 Vbeta and 13 Jbeta primers, the PCR was carried out. The protocol was immunoSEQ multiplex PCR, while the TCRdb copy is restricted to in-frame clones and leaves out a portion. The sample carries 150,000 to 200,000 clones, roughly four fifths recorded once. Sequences were obtained from PBMCs. The receptor source for this set is a man between 18 and 35 years old in good health and CMV-seronegative.

The rearrangement uses TRBV5-1 and TRBJ2-1; 14 bases fit TRBD2. The CDR3 has 19 amino acids. V gave up 2 bases and J gave up 7 bases; unmatched junction bases: 14. CDR1 SGHRS and CDR2 YFSETQ come from the germline V gene. DNA for the CDR3: TGCGCCAGCAGCTTACCCGGGACTAGCGGGGGCCCTACGGAGAATGAGCAGTTCTTC. Translated, it gives CASSLPGTSGGPTENEQFF.

DNA of the CDR3: TGTGCCAGCTCACCTTCCGGTGGTCGAATTGAACAGTTCTTC. Its translation: CASSPSGGRIEQFF. This rearrangement joins TRBV18 to TRBJ2-1; D unresolved. Trimming pared 3 bases from V and 13 bases from J, leaving 19 bases between. Germline assignment: CDR1 KGHSH and CDR2 LQKENI. CDR3 length: 14 residues.

The chain is built from TRBV5-1 and TRBJ2-2; D remains unclear. V gave up 0 bases and J gave up 6 bases, with 6 bases separating them. Looked up from germline, CDR1 is SGHRS and CDR2 is YFSETQ. This CDR3 spans 13 amino acids. The CDR3 sequence is CASSLGDAGELFF. The CDR3 DNA reads as TGCGCCAGCAGCTTGGGAGATGCCGGGGAGCTGTTTTTT.

This chain connects TRBV4-3 to TRBJ1-4, with D possibly being TRBD1 (5 bases). The V gene lost 1 base and the J gene lost 0 bases, with 12 bases spanning the gap. This CDR3 region has 17 residues. Germline lookup yields CDR1 LGHNA and CDR2 YSLEER. The CDR3 DNA follows: TGCGCCAGCAGCCAAGCCCCAGGGTTTACAACTAATGAAAAACTGTTTTTT. Amino acids: CASSQAPGFTTNEKLFF.

The chain is built from TRBV30 and TRBJ2-1, with 8 bases identical to TRBD2. V trimming: 0 bases; J trimming: 9 bases; junction bases outside the gene matches: 13. Germline CDR1 and CDR2: GTSNPN and SVGIG (reference sequence). CDR3 length: 16 amino acids. This CDR3 is CAWSVLGLAGRVEQFF. DNA of the CDR3: TGTGCCTGGAGTGTACTCGGGCTAGCGGGTCGTGTTGAGCAGTTCTTC.

The gene calls are TRBV9 and TRBJ2-7; D gene uncertain. Germline V gives CDR1 SGDLS, CDR2 YYNGEE. Trimming removed 0 bases at V and 4 bases at J, with 8 bases between. The CDR3 consists of 13 residues. The chain's CDR3 is CASSVGPIYEQYF. The DNA for the CDR3 is TGTGCCAGCAGCGTAGGGCCGATTTACGAGCAGTACTTC.

The V and J genes are TRBV18 and TRBJ1-5, with a possible D match to TRBD1 (5 bases). V lost 2 bases to trimming and J lost 1 base, with 18 bases between them. This CDR3 spans 18 amino acids. Germline lookup yields CDR1 KGHSH and CDR2 LQKENI. CDR3 DNA: TGTGCCAGCTCACCAGAAGGGGTGGCGGGATGGAGCAATCAGCCCCAGCATTTT. It is translated as CASSPEGVAGWSNQPQHF. The whole variable domain, filled in from reference TRBV18 and TRBJ1-5, reads NAGVMQNPRHLVRRRGQEARLRCSPMKGHSHVYWYRQLPEEGLKFMVYLQKENIIDESGMPKERFSAEFPKEGPSILRIQQVVRGDSAAYFCASSPEGVAGWSNQPQHFGDGTRLSIL.

V usage is TRBV19 and J usage is TRBJ2-1; 9 bases align to TRBD2. J lost 8 bases, V lost 5 bases, and 25 bases had no gene match. Germline CDR1 LNHDA, CDR2 SQIVND (reference sequence). The CDR3 extends over 20 amino acids. DNA of the CDR3: TGTGCCAGTAGTCCGACGGCAACCCAGGTGGCGGGAGGGCCTAGGGATGAGCAGTTCTTC. Translated, it gives CASSPTATQVAGGPRDEQFF.

The V and J genes are TRBV29-1 and TRBJ2-1, with 9 bases matching TRBD2. This CDR3 has 14 residues. The J segment lost 5 bases and the V segment lost 6 bases, leaving 8 bases of the junction unmatched. Germline V gene lookup returns CDR1 SQVTM and CDR2 ANQGSEA. The CDR3 bases are TGCAGCGTGGAAAGACTAGCGGACGACAATGAGCAGTTCTTC. Translation gives CSVERLADDNEQFF.

The chain joins TRBV4-1 to TRBJ1-1; 9 nucleotides match TRBD1. V shed 0 bases and J 1 base; nucleotides not matched to a gene: 6. The CDR3 loop spans 17 amino acids. Per germline, CDR1 MGHRA and CDR2 YSYEKL. The CDR3 region has the DNA TGCGCCAGCAGCCAAGATCGCTGGGACAGGGCGAACACTGAAGCTTTCTTT. Amino acid sequence: CASSQDRWDRANTEAFF.

The chain recombines TRBV6-5 with TRBJ2-1, with a weak D call TRBD2 (7 bases). The CDR3 loop spans 14 amino acids. The germline V gene encodes CDR1 MNHEY and CDR2 SVGAGI. V was clipped by 8 bases and J by 1 base, with 12 bases between them. CDR3 sequence reads: CASGGRGSYNEQFF. The CDR3 DNA sequence: TGTGCCAGCGGGGGGAGGGGGTCCTACAATGAGCAGTTCTTC.

The chain is built from TRBV27 and TRBJ2-7; 11 bases line up with TRBD2. The germline gives CDR1 MNHEY, CDR2 SMNVEV (reference sequence). The CDR3 extends over 15 amino acids. V shed 1 base and J 4 bases; nucleotides not matched to a gene: 3. CDR3 sequence: CASSLLASGGYEQYF. CDR3 nucleotide sequence: TGTGCCAGCAGTTTATTGGCTAGCGGGGGGTACGAGCAGTACTTC.

The V call is TRBV7-3, the J call TRBJ2-3; 10 positions agree with TRBD2. V was pared by 1 base and J by 4 bases, with 2 bases of the junction left unmatched. Per the germline V gene, CDR1 is SGHTA and CDR2 is FQGTGA. The length of the CDR3 is 15 residues. The CDR3 DNA is TGTGCCAGCAGCTTAATAGGGACTAGCGCAGATACGCAGTATTTT. Its translation: CASSLIGTSADTQYF.

The rearrangement links TRBV2 to TRBJ1-2; 7 bases are shared with TRBD1. Germline V CDR1 and CDR2: SNHLY, FYNNEI. This CDR3 has 12 residues. Losses at the gene ends were 6 bases for V and 2 bases for J; bases not matched to a gene: 0. The CDR3 bases are TGTGCCAGCAGGGGACAGAACTATGGCTACACCTTC. Its protein product is CASRGQNYGYTF.

The V and J genes are TRBV9 and TRBJ2-3; 7 nucleotides agree with TRBD2. In germline, CDR1 is SGDLS, CDR2 YYNGEE. Trimming took 0 bases from V and 0 from J; bases not matched to a gene: 10. The CDR3 loop spans 18 amino acids. CDR3 residues: CASSVGGTSDPSTDTQYF. CDR3 bases: TGTGCCAGCAGCGTAGGGGGTACTAGCGACCCTAGCACAGATACGCAGTATTTT.

This clone was observed once. V is TRBV29-1 and J is TRBJ1-2, with TRBD1 matching 7 bases. J lost 1 base, V lost 3 bases, and 2 bases had no gene match. Germline loops: CDR1 SQVTM, CDR2 ANQGSEA. This CDR3 comprises 13 residues. Here the CDR3 DNA reads TGCAGCGTTGAGGGGACAGATAACTATGGCTACACCTTC. As protein: CSVEGTDNYGYTF.

The J gene is TRBJ1-2, the V gene TRBV5-1; 11 bases are shared with TRBD1. In germline, CDR1 is SGHRS, CDR2 YFSETQ. This CDR3 spans 19 amino acids. Germline trimming cut 3 bases from V and 8 bases from J; bases unmatched to any gene: 21. The DNA of the CDR3 is TGCGCCAGCAGCTCGAATTTCTTTTTAAGGGACAGGGGGTTCGAGGGCTACACCTTC. It translates to CASSSNFFLRDRGFEGYTF. Looking up the rest from reference TRBV5-1 and TRBJ1-2 gives the full variable domain: KAGVTQTPRYLIKTRGQQVTLSCSPISGHRSVSWYQQTPGQGLQFLFEYFSETQRNKGNFPGRFSGRQFSNSRSEMNVSTLELGDSALYLCASSSNFFLRDRGFEGYTFGSGTRLTVV.

This clone was counted between two and nine times. The J gene is TRBJ2-1, the V gene TRBV6-1; TRBD2 might be the D (5 bases). Germline V gene sequence: CDR1 MNHNS, CDR2 SASEGT. This CDR3 contains 14 residues. Trimming stripped 2 bases from V and 5 bases from J, with 10 bases between. The CDR3 spells CASSERGDHNEQFF. The CDR3, as DNA: TGTGCCAGCAGTGAACGGGGAGACCACAATGAGCAGTTCTTC.

The chain couples TRBV7-9 to TRBJ1-4; D not certain. The V end lost 5 bases, the J end lost 1 base, and 8 bases lay between the germline ends. The CDR3 runs 14 residues. CDR1 is SEHNR, CDR2 FQNEAQ, per germline (reference sequence). CDR3 in amino acids: CASSEVGTNEKLFF. The CDR3 nucleotides read TGTGCCAGCAGCGAGGTGGGAACTAATGAAAAACTGTTTTTT.

This chain joins TRBV9 and TRBJ2-5, with TRBD2 matching over 11 bases. The CDR3 loop spans 16 amino acids. Germline CDR1 is SGDLS and CDR2 is YYNGEE. With 0 bases clipped from V and 5 bases from J, the junction kept 6 bases outside the gene matches. CDR3 sequence reads: CASSVVLAGGQETQYF. As DNA, the CDR3 is TGTGCCAGCAGCGTAGTGCTAGCGGGAGGCCAGGAGACCCAGTACTTC.